Listed here are 13 T cell receptor beta chains from one sample, sequenced in a study of Ad26.COV2.S vaccination and SARS-CoV-2 variants. Clones were read by immunoSEQ multiplex PCR, and TCRdb kept only the in-frame ones, dropping some. The repertoire holds 87,000 or so clones, with 82% as singletons. This material consisted of peripheral blood, taken after recovery from COVID-19. These TCRs come from a human donor who had recovered from COVID-19.

CDR3 amino acids: CASSVRTGPDTQYF. The CDR3 coding sequence is TGTGCCAGCAGTGTCAGGACCGGCCCAGATACGCAGTATTTT. The rearrangement links TRBV2 to TRBJ2-3; D gene unclear. CDR1 is SNHLY and CDR2 is FYNNEI in the germline V gene. The CDR3 runs to 14 residues. The V end lost 4 bases, the J end lost 4 bases, and 12 bases lay between the germline ends.

The V call is TRBV5-5, the J call TRBJ1-2, with 9 positions matching TRBD1. CDR1 is SGHKS and CDR2 is YYEKEE in the germline V gene (reference sequence). V shed 3 bases and J 4 bases; nucleotides not matched to a gene: 13. The CDR3 runs 17 residues. As DNA, the CDR3 is TGTGCCAGCAGCTCCCGGGACAGGGCCCTATTTCGCTATGGCTACACCTTC. The encoded protein is CASSSRDRALFRYGYTF.

This clone was counted many times. The chain employs TRBV27 and TRBJ1-5; no clear D. The CDR3 consists of 14 residues. Germline values: CDR1 MNHEY, CDR2 SMNVEV (reference sequence). V lost 6 bases and J 1 base, leaving 10 bases between the germline ends. CDR3 in DNA: TGTGCCAGCAGCTTTGTCCCCAGCAATCAGCCCCAGCATTTT. Translation gives CASSFVPSNQPQHF.

The chain employs TRBV6-5 and TRBJ1-4; D might be TRBD1 (5 bases). The germline V gene has CDR1 MNHEY and CDR2 SVGAGI. CDR3 size: 13 residues. The V end lost 5 bases, the J end lost 5 bases, and 9 bases lay between the germline ends. CDR3 residues: CASSKGLNEKLFF. CDR3 sequence (DNA): TGTGCCAGCAGTAAGGGGCTAAATGAAAAACTGTTTTTT.

This chain links TRBV2 with TRBJ2-7; a possible D gene is TRBD1 (6 bases). Germline V gene lookup returns CDR1 SNHLY and CDR2 FYNNEI. V was trimmed by 10 bases and J by 3 bases, leaving 16 bases between them. The CDR3 extends over 13 amino acids. The CDR3 loop is CATANDRSYEQYF. CDR3 sequence (DNA): TGTGCCACCGCGAATGACAGGAGCTACGAGCAGTACTTC.

J is TRBJ2-3 and V is TRBV5-6, with 15 bases identical to TRBD2. Germline V gives CDR1 SGHDT, CDR2 YYEEEE. The V gene end was trimmed by 4 bases and the J gene end by 10 bases; junction bases not matched to a gene: 7. CDR3 length: 15 amino acids. CDR3 residues: CASSTGRTSGRAQYF. For the CDR3, the DNA is TGTGCCAGCAGCACCGGACGGACTAGCGGGAGGGCGCAGTATTTT.

The chain has TRBV19 and TRBJ2-7; 9 bases fit TRBD2. This CDR3 comprises 13 residues. With 4 bases clipped from V and 6 bases from J, the junction kept 4 bases outside the gene matches. Germline loops: CDR1 LNHDA, CDR2 SQIVND (reference sequence). The CDR3 DNA reads as TGTGCCAGTAGTACCGCAGCGGGGGGCGAGCAGTACTTC. This gives the protein CASSTAAGGEQYF.

V is TRBV6-5 and J is TRBJ1-3; no definite D call. V was clipped by 8 bases and J by 0 bases, with 8 bases between them. Germline lookup yields CDR1 MNHEY and CDR2 SVGAGI. The CDR3 is 13 amino acids. CDR3 coding DNA: TGTGCCAGCCGTACCAGCTCTGGAAACACCATATATTTT. It encodes CASRTSSGNTIYF.

This clone has only one observation. The chain has TRBV10-3 and TRBJ1-5; D is unclear. The germline V and J ends were trimmed by 3 bases and 0 bases, with 0 bases remaining between them. The CDR3 length is 12 residues. Germline CDR1 is ENHRY and CDR2 is SYGVKD. The CDR3 DNA follows: TGTGCCATCAGTGATAGCAATCAGCCCCAGCATTTT. Protein sequence: CAISDSNQPQHF.

V is TRBV11-3 and J is TRBJ2-7, with 15 nucleotides matching TRBD2. With 5 bases clipped from V and 4 bases from J, the junction kept 3 bases outside the gene matches. Germline loops: CDR1 SGHNT, CDR2 YENEEA. There are 15 residues in the CDR3. This chain's CDR3 is CASSPGLAGGYEQYF. CDR3 in DNA: TGTGCCAGCAGCCCTGGACTAGCGGGAGGGTACGAGCAGTACTTC. The full variable domain, its missing parts supplied by reference TRBV11-3 and TRBJ2-7, is EAGVVQSPRYKIIEKKQPVAFWCNPISGHNTLYWYLQNLGQGPELLIRYENEEAVDDSQLPKDRFSAERLKGVDSTLKIQPAELGDSAVYLCASSPGLAGGYEQYFGPGTRLTVT.

This clone was seen a single time. The chain is built from TRBV4-1 and TRBJ1-2; D might be TRBD1 (6 bases). Deletions cut 4 bases from V and 6 bases from J, with 15 bases between. CDR1 MGHRA and CDR2 YSYEKL come from the germline V gene. The CDR3 covers 14 residues. The CDR3 nucleotides read TGCGCCAGCAGCCCAGAAGGACAGAGGAATGGCTACACCTTC. As protein: CASSPEGQRNGYTF.

The CDR3 coding sequence is TGTGCCAGCAGGGTCACAGGGGTTTTGGGCTACACCTTC. The encoded protein is CASRVTGVLGYTF. The chain couples TRBV28 to TRBJ1-2; TRBD1 agrees at 7 bases. CDR1 is MDHEN, CDR2 SYDVKM, per germline. V shed 6 bases, J shed 8 bases, and the junction held 9 bases outside the gene matches. The CDR3 is 13 residues long.

This rearrangement joins TRBV11-3 to TRBJ2-7; 7 positions agree with TRBD1. The CDR3 consists of 13 residues. V gave up 0 bases and J gave up 4 bases; unmatched junction bases: 0. Germline V gene sequence: CDR1 SGHNT, CDR2 YENEEA. The CDR3 sequence: CASSLEGQYEQYF. For the CDR3, the DNA is TGTGCCAGCAGCTTAGAGGGACAGTACGAGCAGTACTTC.